The 12 T cell receptor beta chains below were found in one sample sequenced in a study of T-cell reconstitution after alpha-beta-depleted transplantation in children. The TCRbeta library incorporated unique molecular identifiers. TCRdb reanalysed the PCR reads using MiXCR and keeps one entry per CDR3 protein. In the table there are around 200,000 distinct CDR3 sequences, about 6.4% of which are singletons. Sequenced material: PBMCs from the stem cell graft donor, taken from the stem cell graft. The receptors derive from a human donor who donated a stem cell graft to a child with Wiskott-Aldrich syndrome.

This clonotype has ten or more counts. The chain carries TRBV3-1 and TRBJ2-5; 10 nucleotides align to TRBD2. CDR3 size: 15 residues. Trimming cost V 3 bases and J 4 bases; bases outside gene matches: 5. Germline V CDR1 and CDR2: LGHDT, YNNKEL (reference sequence). The CDR3 region is CASSHVASGGETQYF. CDR3 nucleotides: TGTGCCAGCAGCCATGTGGCTAGCGGGGGAGAGACCCAGTACTTC.

This clonotype was seen at least ten times. The rearrangement links TRBV7-8 to TRBJ2-3; 7 bases align to TRBD1. The germline V gene has CDR1 SGHVS and CDR2 FQNEAQ. Losses at the gene ends were 6 bases for V and 6 bases for J; bases not matched to a gene: 6. The CDR3 is 13 amino acids. CDR3 sequence: CASSSDRMDTQYF. CDR3 coding DNA: TGTGCCAGCAGTTCGGACAGGATGGATACGCAGTATTTT.

This clonotype has a count of ten or more. The V call is TRBV28, the J call TRBJ1-1; 12 bases are shared with TRBD1. Germline values: CDR1 MDHEN, CDR2 SYDVKM. The CDR3 runs 16 residues. V was pared by 6 bases and J by 4 bases, with 9 bases of the junction left unmatched. The CDR3 sequence is CASSLMGQGAGTEAFF. CDR3 sequence (DNA): TGTGCCAGCAGCCTAATGGGACAGGGGGCGGGCACTGAAGCTTTCTTT.

The table lists this clonotype with a few counts. V usage is TRBV24-1 and J usage is TRBJ2-1; D is possibly TRBD1 or TRBD2 (7 bases each). Germline CDR1 and CDR2: KGHDR and SFDVKD. This CDR3 spans 13 amino acids. The V and J ends lost 4 bases and 9 bases respectively, with 12 bases between them. Here the CDR3 reads CATSDRGGGEQFF. The CDR3 region has the DNA TGTGCCACCAGTGACAGGGGGGGTGGTGAGCAGTTCTTC.

This clonotype was detected ten times or more. The J gene is TRBJ1-1, the V gene TRBV6-1; maybe TRBD1 (5 bases). Trimming took off 2 bases at V and 7 bases at J, with 11 bases between the two ends. In germline, CDR1 is MNHNS, CDR2 SASEGT. The CDR3 spans 13 residues. The DNA of the CDR3 is TGTGCCAGCAGTGAACCTGCAGGGTTTGAAGCTTTCTTT. It is translated as CASSEPAGFEAFF.

This clonotype showed up many times. This rearrangement joins TRBV19 to TRBJ1-1; D might be TRBD1 (6 bases). The CDR3 has 16 residues. Looked up from germline, CDR1 is LNHDA and CDR2 is SQIVND (reference sequence). Trimming left V 4 bases short and J 0 bases short, with 15 bases between. CDR3 in amino acids: CASSRDTGTMNTEAFF. CDR3 nucleotide sequence: TGTGCCAGTAGTAGAGATACAGGGACCATGAACACTGAAGCTTTCTTT.

Ten or more counts support this clonotype. This chain joins TRBV27 and TRBJ1-5; D possibly corresponds to TRBD1 (6 bases). Germline V gene data show CDR1 as MNHEY and CDR2 as SMNVEV (reference sequence). The CDR3 runs 12 residues. The ends were cut back, 2 bases at V and 7 bases at J, with 6 bases in the middle. This CDR3 reads CASSLQGQPQHF. CDR3 coding DNA: TGTGCCAGCAGTTTACAGGGGCAGCCCCAGCATTTT.

The J gene is TRBJ2-7, the V gene TRBV7-9, with TRBD2 identical over 10 bases. The length of the CDR3 is 15 residues. The V segment lost 4 bases and the J segment 5 bases; nucleotides outside the gene matches: 8. From germline, CDR1 is SEHNR and CDR2 FQNEAQ (reference sequence). The CDR3 DNA reads as TGTGCCAGCAGCTCTGCAGCGGGAGGGCCCCACGAGCAGTACTTC. As protein: CASSSAAGGPHEQYF.

This clonotype appeared many times. This chain links TRBV5-1 with TRBJ2-7; D gene ambiguous. V lost 2 bases and J lost 0, with 9 bases in between. Looked up from germline, CDR1 is SGHRS and CDR2 is YFSETQ. This CDR3 is 14 amino acids long. The CDR3 nucleotides read TGCGCCAGCAGCTTCACAAGCGACTCCTACGAGCAGTACTTC. Amino acids: CASSFTSDSYEQYF. Full variable domain (remainder filled in from reference TRBV5-1 and TRBJ2-7): KAGVTQTPRYLIKTRGQQVTLSCSPISGHRSVSWYQQTPGQGLQFLFEYFSETQRNKGNFPGRFSGRQFSNSRSEMNVSTLELGDSALYLCASSFTSDSYEQYFGPGTRLTVT.

This clonotype was detected only a few times. The chain employs TRBV29-1 and TRBJ2-5; possibly TRBD1 or TRBD2 for D (6 bases each). V dropped 4 bases and J dropped 6 bases, with 21 bases sitting between them. The CDR3 extends over 15 amino acids. CDR1 is SQVTM and CDR2 is ANQGSEA in the germline V gene. CDR3 amino acids: CSVAAPEARGQTQYF. CDR3 DNA sequence: TGCAGCGTTGCCGCGCCCGAGGCCCGGGGGCAGACCCAGTACTTC.

This clonotype was counted many times. The chain has TRBV7-2 and TRBJ2-5; D unclear. The V end was cut by 1 base, the J end by 3 bases, with 9 bases between. The germline V gene encodes CDR1 SGHTA and CDR2 FQGNSA. The CDR3 extends over 14 amino acids. In DNA, the CDR3 is TGTGCCAGCAGCTTAGTTGGTCCAGAAGAGACCCAGTACTTC. Protein product: CASSLVGPEETQYF.

This clonotype was detected many times. The chain employs TRBV7-9 and TRBJ1-4; 7 bases agree with TRBD1. The length of the CDR3 is 15 residues. Trimming at V came to 2 bases and at J to 7 bases, leaving 7 bases not matched to a gene. Germline V gene lookup returns CDR1 SEHNR and CDR2 FQNEAQ (reference sequence). The CDR3 is CASSLKGRGSEKLFF. Written as DNA, the CDR3 is TGTGCCAGCAGCTTAAAAGGCAGGGGGAGTGAAAAACTGTTTTTT.